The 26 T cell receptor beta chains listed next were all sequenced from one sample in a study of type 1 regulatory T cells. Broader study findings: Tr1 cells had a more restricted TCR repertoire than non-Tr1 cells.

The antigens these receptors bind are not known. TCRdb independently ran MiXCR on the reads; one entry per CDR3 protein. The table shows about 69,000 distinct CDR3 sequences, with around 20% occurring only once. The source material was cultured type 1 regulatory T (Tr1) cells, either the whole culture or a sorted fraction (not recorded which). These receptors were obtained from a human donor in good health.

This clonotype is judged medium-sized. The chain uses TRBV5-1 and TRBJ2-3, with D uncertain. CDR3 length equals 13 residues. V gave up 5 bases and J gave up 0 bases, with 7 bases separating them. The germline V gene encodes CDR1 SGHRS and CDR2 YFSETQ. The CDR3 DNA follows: TGCGCCAGCAGTTCCTTCAGCACAGATACGCAGTATTTT. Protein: CASSSFSTDTQYF.

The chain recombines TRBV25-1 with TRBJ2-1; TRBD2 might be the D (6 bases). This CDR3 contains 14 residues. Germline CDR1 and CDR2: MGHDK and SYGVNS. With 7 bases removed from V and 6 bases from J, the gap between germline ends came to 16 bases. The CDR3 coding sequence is TGTGCCAGCACCAAAGGCGGGATCGGCAATGAGCAGTTCTTC. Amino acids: CASTKGGIGNEQFF.

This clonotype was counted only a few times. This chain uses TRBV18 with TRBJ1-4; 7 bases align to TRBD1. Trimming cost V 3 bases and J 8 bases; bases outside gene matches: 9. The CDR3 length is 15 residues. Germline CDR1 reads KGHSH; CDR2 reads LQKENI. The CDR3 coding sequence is TGTGCCAGCTCACCTCTAGGACAGGTTGGCGAAAAACTGTTTTTT. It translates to CASSPLGQVGEKLFF.

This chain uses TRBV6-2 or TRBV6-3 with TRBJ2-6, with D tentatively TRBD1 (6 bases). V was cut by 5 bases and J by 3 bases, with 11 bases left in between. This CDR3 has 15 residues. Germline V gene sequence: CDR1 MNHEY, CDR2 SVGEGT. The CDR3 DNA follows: TGTGCCAGCAGTCCCACAGGGCGTGGGGCCAACGTCCTGACTTTC. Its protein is CASSPTGRGANVLTF.

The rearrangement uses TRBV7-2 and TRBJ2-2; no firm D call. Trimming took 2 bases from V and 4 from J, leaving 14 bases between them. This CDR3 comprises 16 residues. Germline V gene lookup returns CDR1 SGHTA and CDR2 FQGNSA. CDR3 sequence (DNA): TGTGCCAGCAGCTTATCAAGTGGCCCGGGCACCGGGGAGCTGTTTTTT. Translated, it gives CASSLSSGPGTGELFF.

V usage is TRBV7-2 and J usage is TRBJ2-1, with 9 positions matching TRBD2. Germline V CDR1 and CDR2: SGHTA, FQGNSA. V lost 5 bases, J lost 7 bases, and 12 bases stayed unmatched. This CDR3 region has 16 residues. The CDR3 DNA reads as TGTGCCAGCAGCCTCCAAGCGGGAGGTGTGGGTAATGAGCAGTTCTTC. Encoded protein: CASSLQAGGVGNEQFF.

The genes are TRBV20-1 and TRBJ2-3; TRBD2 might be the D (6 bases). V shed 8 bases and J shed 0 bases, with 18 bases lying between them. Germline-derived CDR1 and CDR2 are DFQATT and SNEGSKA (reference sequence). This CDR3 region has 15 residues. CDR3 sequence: CSTPVGGTSTDTQYF. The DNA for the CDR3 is TGCAGTACCCCCGTCGGCGGGACTAGCACAGATACGCAGTATTTT.

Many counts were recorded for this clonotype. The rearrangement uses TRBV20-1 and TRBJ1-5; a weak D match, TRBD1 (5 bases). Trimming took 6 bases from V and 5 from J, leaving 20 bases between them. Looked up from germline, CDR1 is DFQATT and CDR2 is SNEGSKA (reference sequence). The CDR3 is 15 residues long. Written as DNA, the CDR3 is TGCAGTGCGGACCTGGGACTTTCACCCGATCAGCCCCAGCATTTT. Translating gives CSADLGLSPDQPQHF.

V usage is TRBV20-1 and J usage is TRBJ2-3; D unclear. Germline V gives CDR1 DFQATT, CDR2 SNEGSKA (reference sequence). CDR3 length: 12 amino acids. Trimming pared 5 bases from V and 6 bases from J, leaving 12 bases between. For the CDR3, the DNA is TGCAGTGCTCATCGGCCGTCTGATACGCAGTATTTT. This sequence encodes CSAHRPSDTQYF.

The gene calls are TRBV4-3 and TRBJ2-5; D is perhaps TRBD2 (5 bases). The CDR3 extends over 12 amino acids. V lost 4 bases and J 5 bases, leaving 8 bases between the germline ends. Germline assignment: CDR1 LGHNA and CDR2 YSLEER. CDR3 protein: CASSPTGETQYF. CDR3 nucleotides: TGCGCCAGCAGCCCAACGGGGGAGACCCAGTACTTC.

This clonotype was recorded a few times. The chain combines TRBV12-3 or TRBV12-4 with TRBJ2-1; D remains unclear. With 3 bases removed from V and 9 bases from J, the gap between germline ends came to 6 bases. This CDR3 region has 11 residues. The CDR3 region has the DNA TGTGCCAGCAGTTTCTCCCGTGAGCAGTTCTTC. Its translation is CASSFSREQFF.

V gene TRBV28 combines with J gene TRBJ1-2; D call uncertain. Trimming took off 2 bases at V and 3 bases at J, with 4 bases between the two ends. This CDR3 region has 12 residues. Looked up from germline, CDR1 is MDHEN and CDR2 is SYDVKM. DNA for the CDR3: TGTGCCAGCAGTTTACAGCACTATGGCTACACCTTC. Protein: CASSLQHYGYTF.

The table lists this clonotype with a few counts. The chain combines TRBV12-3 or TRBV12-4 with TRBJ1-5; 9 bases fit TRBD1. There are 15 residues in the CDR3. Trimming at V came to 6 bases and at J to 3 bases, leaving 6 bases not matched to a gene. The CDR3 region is CASRPGQGSNQPQHF. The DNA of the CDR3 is TGTGCCAGCAGACCGGGACAGGGCTCCAATCAGCCCCAGCATTTT.

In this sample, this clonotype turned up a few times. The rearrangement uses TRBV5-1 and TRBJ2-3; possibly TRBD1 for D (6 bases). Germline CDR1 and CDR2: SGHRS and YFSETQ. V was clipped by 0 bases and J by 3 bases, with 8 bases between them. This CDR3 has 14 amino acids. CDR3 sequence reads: CASSLARGTDTQYF. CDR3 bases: TGCGCCAGCAGCTTGGCCAGGGGAACAGATACGCAGTATTTT.

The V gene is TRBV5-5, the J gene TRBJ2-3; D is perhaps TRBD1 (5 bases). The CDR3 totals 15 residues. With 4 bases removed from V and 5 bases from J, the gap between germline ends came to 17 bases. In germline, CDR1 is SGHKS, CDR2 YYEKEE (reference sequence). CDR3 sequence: CASSPLIWGQDTQYF. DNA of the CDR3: TGTGCCAGCAGCCCTTTAATATGGGGCCAAGATACGCAGTATTTT.

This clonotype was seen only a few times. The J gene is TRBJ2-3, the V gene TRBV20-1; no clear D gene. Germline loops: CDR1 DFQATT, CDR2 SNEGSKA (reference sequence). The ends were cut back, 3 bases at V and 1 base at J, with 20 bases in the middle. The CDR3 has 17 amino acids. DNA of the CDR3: TGCAGTGCTAGGTCCCCCCGGGCCCCGACTGGCACAGATACGCAGTATTTT. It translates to CSARSPRAPTGTDTQYF.

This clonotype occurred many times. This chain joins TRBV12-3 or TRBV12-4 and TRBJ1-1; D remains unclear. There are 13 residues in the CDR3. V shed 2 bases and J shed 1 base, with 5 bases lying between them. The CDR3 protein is CASSLLQNTEAFF. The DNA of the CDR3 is TGTGCCAGCAGTTTACTGCAGAACACTGAAGCTTTCTTT.

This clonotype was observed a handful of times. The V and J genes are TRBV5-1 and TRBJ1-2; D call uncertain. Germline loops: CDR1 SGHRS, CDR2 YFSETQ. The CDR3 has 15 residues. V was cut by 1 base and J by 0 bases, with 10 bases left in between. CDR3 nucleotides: TGCGCCAGCAGCTTGTATGGATTAACTAACTATGGCTACACCTTC. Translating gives CASSLYGLTNYGYTF.

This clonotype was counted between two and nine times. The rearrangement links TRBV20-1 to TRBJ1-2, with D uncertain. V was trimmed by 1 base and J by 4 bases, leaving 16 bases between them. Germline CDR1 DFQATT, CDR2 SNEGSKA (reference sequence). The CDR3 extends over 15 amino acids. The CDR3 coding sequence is TGCAGTGCTAGAGCCGGTAGAGGGCCTAGCTATGGCTACACCTTC. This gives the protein CSARAGRGPSYGYTF.

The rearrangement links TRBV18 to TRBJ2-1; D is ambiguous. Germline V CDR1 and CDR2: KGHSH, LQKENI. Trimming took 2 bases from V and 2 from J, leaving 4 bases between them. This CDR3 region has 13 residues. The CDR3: CASSPFPYNEQFF. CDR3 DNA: TGTGCCAGCTCACCATTCCCCTACAATGAGCAGTTCTTC.

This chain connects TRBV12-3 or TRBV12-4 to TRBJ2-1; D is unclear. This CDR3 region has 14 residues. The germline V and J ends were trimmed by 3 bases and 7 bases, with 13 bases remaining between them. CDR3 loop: CASSLTISGNEQFF. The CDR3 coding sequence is TGTGCCAGCAGTTTGACCATATCTGGGAATGAGCAGTTCTTC.

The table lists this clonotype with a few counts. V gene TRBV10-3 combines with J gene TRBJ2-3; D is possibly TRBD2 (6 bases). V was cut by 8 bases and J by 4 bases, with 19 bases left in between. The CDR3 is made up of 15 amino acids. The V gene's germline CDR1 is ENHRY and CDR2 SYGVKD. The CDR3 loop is CAIARGTGGSDTQYF. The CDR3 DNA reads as TGTGCCATCGCTCGGGGGACCGGTGGTTCAGATACGCAGTATTTT.

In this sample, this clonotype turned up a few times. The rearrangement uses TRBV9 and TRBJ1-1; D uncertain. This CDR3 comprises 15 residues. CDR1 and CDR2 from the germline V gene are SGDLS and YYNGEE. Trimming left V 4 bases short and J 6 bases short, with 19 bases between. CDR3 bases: TGTGCCAGCAGCTTTATCCCGGCCAAGGTTCCTGAAGCTTTCTTT. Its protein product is CASSFIPAKVPEAFF.

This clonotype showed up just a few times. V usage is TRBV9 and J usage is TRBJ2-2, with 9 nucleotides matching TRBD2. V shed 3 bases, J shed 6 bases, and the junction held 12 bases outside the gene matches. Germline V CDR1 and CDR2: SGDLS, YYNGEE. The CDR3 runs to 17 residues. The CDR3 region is CASSAGLGGRAAGELFF. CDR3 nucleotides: TGTGCCAGCAGCGCAGGCTTGGGCGGGAGGGCCGCCGGGGAGCTGTTTTTT. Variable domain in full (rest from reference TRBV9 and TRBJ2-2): DSGVTQTPKHLITATGQRVTLRCSPRSGDLSVYWYQQSLDQGLQFLIQYYNGEERAKGNILERFSAQQFPDLHSELNLSSLELGDSALYFCASSAGLGGRAAGELFFGEGSRLTVL.

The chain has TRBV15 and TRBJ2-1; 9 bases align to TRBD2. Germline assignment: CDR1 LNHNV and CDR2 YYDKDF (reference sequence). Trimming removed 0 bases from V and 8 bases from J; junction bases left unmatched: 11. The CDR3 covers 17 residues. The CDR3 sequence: CATSRDLGAGGRHEQFF. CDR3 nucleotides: TGTGCCACCAGCAGAGATCTCGGTGCGGGAGGGAGGCATGAGCAGTTCTTC.

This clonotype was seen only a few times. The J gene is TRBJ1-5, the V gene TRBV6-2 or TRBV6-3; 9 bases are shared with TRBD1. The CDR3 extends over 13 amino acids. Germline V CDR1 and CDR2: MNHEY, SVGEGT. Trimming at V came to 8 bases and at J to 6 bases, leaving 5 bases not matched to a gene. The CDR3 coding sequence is TGTGCCAGCGGACAGGGGACCGTTCAGCCCCAGCATTTT. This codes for CASGQGTVQPQHF.